These 31 T cell receptor beta chains originate from one sample sequenced in a study of regulatory T cells in long-lasting Graves disease (dated by TCRdb to 2020 to 2022). The time point label, read with the paper, signifies: newly diagnosed GD, antithyroid drugs for less than 3 months. For both TCR sequencing and RNA sequencing, RNA was extracted from PBMCs using TRIzol. Library preparation used multiplex PCR. Sequencing used an Illumina HiSeq 4000. iRepertoire HTBI primers and Arm-PCR amplification of CDR3 regions were used to construct TCR beta libraries. TCRdb passed the public sequencing reads through fastp at Q25 and MiXCR, retaining productive beta sequences. Entries are consolidated by CDR3 protein sequence, retaining the most common genes and DNA. The sample contains 400,000 to 650,000 distinct CDR3 sequences, roughly a sixth of them found a single time. Roughly 25% of the sample is taken by the ten largest.

This same sample was also taken into another study, of T cells in Graves' hyperthyroidism and ophthalmopathy.

The specimen was peripheral blood mononuclear cells (PBMCs), collected at new diagnosis, from a patient treated with antithyroid drugs. The receptors shown here come from a woman in her forties or fifties with Graves disease. Donor details come from another sample of the same person, matched by shared clones.

This clonotype has ten or more counts. V and J are TRBV18 and TRBJ1-5; D not certain. The CDR3 runs 15 residues. V lost 3 bases to trimming and J lost 0 bases, with 9 bases between them. Germline CDR1 KGHSH, CDR2 LQKENI. The CDR3 DNA is TGTGCCAGCTCACCGAACAGCAATAGCAATCAGCCCCAGCATTTT. It specifies CASSPNSNSNQPQHF.

Ten or more counts support this clonotype. J is TRBJ2-3 and V is TRBV7-8; 9 bases map to TRBD2. The CDR3 spans 16 residues. CDR1 SGHVS and CDR2 FQNEAQ come from the germline V gene. J gave up 0 bases and V 8 bases, and 9 bases lay outside the gene matches. CDR3 DNA: TGTGCCAGCCAAATTGGGACTAGCCTTAGCACAGATACGCAGTATTTT. Its translation is CASQIGTSLSTDTQYF. The full variable domain, in which reference TRBV7-8 and TRBJ2-3 provide the parts outside the CDR3, is GAGVSQSPRYKVAKRGQDVALRCDPISGHVSLFWYQQALGQGPEFLTYFQNEAQLDKSGLPSDRFFAERPEGSVSTLKIQRTQQEDSAVYLCASQIGTSLSTDTQYFGPGTRLTVL.

As to this clonotype: The conserved phenylalanine or tryptophan is not found at the CDR3 terminus, so this likely reflects a read error. The chain employs TRBV27 and TRBJ2-1; 12 bases agree with TRBD2. The length of the CDR3 is 16 residues. Germline lookup yields CDR1 MNHEY and CDR2 SMNVEV (reference sequence). After removal of 11 bases from V and 4 bases from J, the junction contained 12 bases not matched to a gene. This CDR3 reads CASTPGGTSGYNEQFL. The CDR3 coding sequence is TGTGCCTCCACCCCGGGTGGGACTAGCGGGTACAATGAGCAGTTCCTC.

This clonotype was seen ten or more times. The chain combines TRBV28 with TRBJ1-1, with TRBD1 as a possible D gene (5 bases). Looked up from germline, CDR1 is MDHEN and CDR2 is SYDVKM. The CDR3 consists of 13 residues. V was trimmed by 4 bases and J by 4 bases, leaving 10 bases between them. CDR3 sequence reads: CASSWGGSTEAFF. The CDR3 DNA follows: TGTGCCAGCAGTTGGGGGGGGAGCACTGAAGCTTTCTTT.

The chain is built from TRBV11-2 and TRBJ1-4, with a weak D call TRBD1 (5 bases). CDR1 and CDR2 from the germline V gene are SGHAT and FQNNGV. The CDR3 runs 18 residues. Trimming took off 3 bases at V and 10 bases at J, with 27 bases between the two ends. CDR3 residues: CASSFQGSGGILPAKLFF. The CDR3 coding sequence is TGTGCCAGCAGCTTCCAGGGCAGCGGGGGGATCCTACCGGCAAAACTGTTTTTT.

This clonotype appeared a single time. The chain carries TRBV7-9 and TRBJ2-1, with D perhaps TRBD1 or TRBD2 (6 bases each). This CDR3 comprises 15 residues. Germline V gives CDR1 SEHNR, CDR2 FQNEAQ (reference sequence). With 8 bases removed from V and 3 bases from J, the gap between germline ends came to 17 bases. CDR3 loop: CASSGGRDYYNEQFF. CDR3 nucleotides: TGTGCCAGCTCCGGGGGCAGGGATTACTACAATGAGCAGTTCTTC.

In this sample, this clonotype turned up many times. This chain uses TRBV11-2 with TRBJ2-7; D assignment may be TRBD1 or TRBD2 (5 bases each). Deletions cut 3 bases from V and 0 bases from J, with 12 bases between. The germline V gene encodes CDR1 SGHAT and CDR2 FQNNGV. CDR3 length equals 15 residues. In DNA, the CDR3 is TGTGCCAGCAGCTTGGAGGAACAGGCCTCCTACGAGCAGTACTTC. Protein: CASSLEEQASYEQYF. The full variable domain, rest sourced from reference TRBV11-2 and TRBJ2-7, is EAGVAQSPRYKIIEKRQSVAFWCNPISGHATLYWYQQILGQGPKLLIQFQNNGVVDDSQLPKDRFSAERLKGVDSTLKIQPAKLEDSAVYLCASSLEEQASYEQYFGPGTRLTVT.

This clonotype was picked up many times. The chain combines TRBV3-1 with TRBJ2-4, with D uncertain. Trimming pared 1 base from V and 1 base from J, leaving 11 bases between. In germline, CDR1 is LGHDT, CDR2 YNNKEL (reference sequence). The CDR3 is made up of 16 amino acids. Here the CDR3 reads CASSQAGLTAKNIQYF. The DNA of the CDR3 is TGTGCCAGCAGCCAAGCCGGGCTTACGGCCAAAAACATTCAGTACTTC.

The table lists this clonotype with many counts. This chain uses TRBV7-2 with TRBJ1-4; the match to TRBD1 covers 8 bases. Per the germline V gene, CDR1 is SGHTA and CDR2 is FQGNSA. J gave up 8 bases and V 4 bases, and 27 bases lay outside the gene matches. This CDR3 is 21 amino acids long. CDR3 residues: CASSSPGQAQSRTWAGEKLFF. The CDR3 bases are TGTGCCAGCAGCTCTCCGGGACAGGCTCAGTCTCGGACGTGGGCTGGGGAAAAACTGTTTTTT.

This clonotype has ten or more counts. This rearrangement joins TRBV7-4 to TRBJ2-7, with D uncertain. This CDR3 has 13 residues. V was trimmed by 1 base and J by 3 bases, leaving 7 bases between them. CDR1 and CDR2 (germline): SGHVT, SQSDAQ. CDR3 in DNA: TGTGCCAGCAGCTTAGTCTATGGCTACGAGCAGTACTTC. It translates to CASSLVYGYEQYF.

This clonotype was counted ten times or more. The chain couples TRBV28 to TRBJ1-4, with D hard to call. CDR1 is MDHEN and CDR2 is SYDVKM in the germline V gene. CDR3 size: 13 residues. Between the trimmed V and J ends, which lost 6 bases and 4 bases, there was a span of 9 bases. The CDR3 sequence is CASRNRDNEKLFF. The CDR3 DNA is TGTGCCAGCAGGAACCGGGATAATGAAAAACTGTTTTTT.

This clonotype occurred many times. This chain links TRBV2 with TRBJ1-1; tentative D call: TRBD1 (6 bases). Germline V gene data show CDR1 as SNHLY and CDR2 as FYNNEI. The CDR3 is 13 residues long. The ends were cut back, 6 bases at V and 4 bases at J, with 12 bases in the middle. The CDR3 DNA reads TGTGCCAGCAGCAGGGGTTGGGGCACTGAAGCTTTCTTT. It translates to CASSRGWGTEAFF.

This clonotype was detected a few times. This chain joins TRBV19 and TRBJ1-1, with D possibly matching TRBD1 (6 bases). The CDR3 is made up of 13 amino acids. The V and J ends lost 6 bases and 1 base respectively, with 9 bases between them. The germline V gene encodes CDR1 LNHDA and CDR2 SQIVND (reference sequence). The CDR3 DNA is TGTGCCAGTAGGCGGGGACAGAACACTGAAGCTTTCTTT. As protein: CASRRGQNTEAFF.

This clonotype came up once. A much more abundant neighbour one base away suggests this may be a read error. This CDR3 is missing its conserved last phenylalanine or tryptophan, likely due to a read error. The V gene is TRBV12-5, the J gene TRBJ1-1; D uncertain. The length of the CDR3 is 12 residues. Germline CDR1 reads LGHNT; CDR2 reads FRNRAP. V lost 3 bases and J 0 bases, leaving 2 bases between the germline ends. CDR3 region: CASGLLNTEAFS. Written as DNA, the CDR3 is TGTGCTAGTGGTTTACTGAACACTGAAGCTTTCTCT.

The sample holds many counts of this clonotype. The genes are TRBV3-1 and TRBJ2-5; 9 positions match TRBD2. This CDR3 contains 17 residues. CDR1 is LGHDT, CDR2 YNNKEL, per germline (reference sequence). V lost 4 bases to trimming and J lost 6 bases; unmatched junction nucleotides: 15. Here the CDR3 reads CASSPPGTSWAVKTQYF. The CDR3 DNA is TGTGCCAGCAGCCCGCCCGGGACTAGCTGGGCTGTAAAGACCCAGTACTTC.

In its sample, this clonotype was seen many times. This rearrangement joins TRBV5-6 to TRBJ1-2; D is unclear. V lost 1 base and J 4 bases, leaving 8 bases between the germline ends. CDR3 length equals 13 residues. The germline V gene encodes CDR1 SGHDT and CDR2 YYEEEE. The CDR3 loop is CASSLNQIYGYTF. The CDR3 nucleotides are TGTGCCAGCAGCTTGAATCAGATCTATGGCTACACCTTC. The complete variable domain, with remaining parts taken from reference TRBV5-6 and TRBJ1-2, reads DAGVTQSPTHLIKTRGQQVTLRCSPKSGHDTVSWYQQALGQGPQFIFQYYEEEERQRGNFPDRFSGHQFPNYSSELNVNALLLGDSALYLCASSLNQIYGYTFGSGTRLTVV.

This clonotype occurred many times. This rearrangement joins TRBV30 to TRBJ1-5; the D is unclear. Per the germline V gene, CDR1 is GTSNPN and CDR2 is SVGIG (reference sequence). The CDR3 runs 12 residues. With 2 bases removed from V and 2 bases from J, the gap between germline ends came to 4 bases. The CDR3 region has the DNA TGTGCCTGGAGTACAGGCAATCAGCCCCAGCATTTT. The encoded protein is CAWSTGNQPQHF.

Remarks on this clonotype: This may come from a read error, since a much larger clone is one base off. The chain is built from TRBV2 and TRBJ2-7; TRBD1 agrees at 9 bases. Germline-derived CDR1 and CDR2 are SNHLY and FYNNEI. This CDR3 is 17 amino acids long. CDR3 nucleotides: TGTGCCAGCAGCCTAGACCCGCCGGACAGGGGAGCCCGCGAGCAGCACTTC. It is translated as CASSLDPPDRGAREQHF.

There are many counts of this clonotype. This rearrangement joins TRBV11-1 to TRBJ2-5; 7 bases are shared with TRBD1. Germline V gene lookup returns CDR1 SGHAT and CDR2 FQDESV (reference sequence). V gave up 7 bases and J gave up 3 bases; unmatched junction bases: 11. The CDR3 has 15 residues. In nucleotides, the CDR3 is TGTGCCAGCAACACCGGGACAGACCGAGAAGAGACCCAGTACTTC. It encodes CASNTGTDREETQYF.

This clonotype was picked up many times. V gene TRBV3-1 combines with J gene TRBJ1-4, with a weak D call TRBD1 (5 bases). Germline V lookup: CDR1 LGHDT, CDR2 YNNKEL (reference sequence). The CDR3 is 12 residues long. The V end was cut by 11 bases, the J end by 8 bases, with 15 bases between. The CDR3 is CASRGDQEKLFF. The CDR3 region has the DNA TGTGCCTCTCGGGGGGACCAAGAAAAACTGTTTTTT. Supplemented by reference TRBV3-1 and TRBJ1-4, the full variable domain reads DTAVSQTPKYLVTQMGNDKSIKCEQNLGHDTMYWYKQDSKKFLKIMFSYNNKELIINETVPNRFSPKSPDKAHLNLHINSLELGDSAVYFCASRGDQEKLFFGSGTQLSVL.

This clonotype was seen a handful of times. The V call is TRBV19, the J call TRBJ2-5; D tentatively fits TRBD1 or TRBD2 (6 bases each). The CDR3 spans 15 residues. The germline V gene has CDR1 LNHDA and CDR2 SQIVND (reference sequence). Trimming took 3 bases from V and 5 from J, leaving 16 bases between them. The CDR3 sequence is CASSIGLGGGETQYF. DNA for the CDR3: TGTGCCAGTAGTATCGGGCTAGGAGGGGGGGAGACCCAGTACTTC. The whole variable domain, remainder taken from reference TRBV19 and TRBJ2-5, is DGGITQSPKYLFRKEGQNVTLSCEQNLNHDAMYWYRQDPGQGLRLIYYSQIVNDFQKGDIAEGYSVSREKKESFPLTVTSAQKNPTAFYLCASSIGLGGGETQYFGPGTRLLVL.

There are many counts of this clonotype. The chain uses TRBV25-1 and TRBJ1-1; D call uncertain. Trimming removed 2 bases at V and 7 bases at J, with 14 bases between. There are 14 residues in the CDR3. Germline V CDR1 and CDR2: MGHDK, SYGVNS. The CDR3 region has the DNA TGTGCCAGCAGTGAAACAGCACTGGTAAATGAAGCTTTCTTT. Translation gives CASSETALVNEAFF. The full variable domain, in which reference TRBV25-1 and TRBJ1-1 provide the parts outside the CDR3, is EADIYQTPRYLVIGTGKKITLECSQTMGHDKMYWYQQDPGMELHLIHYSYGVNSTEKGDLSSESTVSRIRTEHFPLTLESARPSHTSQYLCASSETALVNEAFFGQGTRLTVV.

This clonotype has more than one count but fewer than ten. The chain links TRBV27 to TRBJ2-7; tentative D call: TRBD1 (6 bases). Trimming stripped 5 bases from V and 3 bases from J, with 20 bases between. CDR3 size: 16 residues. Looked up from germline, CDR1 is MNHEY and CDR2 is SMNVEV (reference sequence). The CDR3 nucleotides are TGTGCCAGCAGTGCACAGACTACAGGGCTCCTCTACGAGCAGTACTTC. Translation gives CASSAQTTGLLYEQYF.

Many counts were recorded for this clonotype. The chain employs TRBV20-1 and TRBJ2-3; 10 bases are shared with TRBD2. The germline V gene encodes CDR1 DFQATT and CDR2 SNEGSKA (reference sequence). The CDR3 length is 17 residues. Germline trimming cut 6 bases from V and 0 bases from J; bases unmatched to any gene: 12. The CDR3 DNA reads TGCAGTGCCGCCCCCGGACTAGCGGCAACTAGCACAGATACGCAGTATTTT. Translated: CSAAPGLAATSTDTQYF.

The sample holds many counts of this clonotype. The CDR3 sequence: CASSETGTSYEQYF. CDR3 DNA: TGTGCCAGCAGTGAGACTGGTACCTCCTACGAGCAGTACTTC. The chain uses TRBV6-1 and TRBJ2-7; D gene ambiguous. This CDR3 is built from 14 residues. Trimming removed 3 bases from V and 0 bases from J, with 9 bases in between. CDR1 is MNHNS and CDR2 is SASEGT in the germline V gene.

This clonotype has just a few counts. The DNA for the CDR3 is TGCGCCAGCAGCTTGGGGACAGGGTCACAAGAGACCCAGTACTTC. Protein product: CASSLGTGSQETQYF. V is TRBV5-1 and J is TRBJ2-1, with 8 bases matching TRBD1. Matching the DNA end better, TRBJ2-5 makes the J call doubtful. Germline values: CDR1 SGHRS, CDR2 YFSETQ. The CDR3 extends over 15 amino acids.

This clonotype was found many times. V and J are TRBV20-1 and TRBJ1-2, with 12 bases matching TRBD1. The CDR3 is made up of 16 amino acids. Trimming removed 1 base from V and 8 bases from J; junction bases left unmatched: 11. Germline loops: CDR1 DFQATT, CDR2 SNEGSKA (reference sequence). CDR3 nucleotides: TGCAGTGCTAGAGGTCTGCCGGGACAGGGGGCTGAAGGCTACACCTTC. Its protein is CSARGLPGQGAEGYTF.

This clonotype was counted only a few times. The chain uses TRBV30 and TRBJ1-5; 7 bases fit TRBD1. The CDR3 loop spans 12 amino acids. Losses at the gene ends were 5 bases for V and 10 bases for J; bases not matched to a gene: 8. Germline CDR1 and CDR2: GTSNPN and SVGIG (reference sequence). CDR3 coding DNA: TGTGCCTGGGCCGAAGGGGGCCAACCCCAGCATTTT. Protein sequence: CAWAEGGQPQHF.

J is TRBJ2-3 and V is TRBV10-3, with D maybe TRBD1 (6 bases). The CDR3 contains 13 residues. Germline CDR1 and CDR2: ENHRY and SYGVKD. Trimming cost V 6 bases and J 2 bases, with 9 bases left between them. CDR3 sequence (DNA): TGTGCCATCAGGGGGGACAACACAGATACGCAGTATTTT. Protein: CAIRGDNTDTQYF.

This clonotype was seen just once. The chain has TRBV19 and TRBJ1-3; 11 bases are a match to TRBD1. Germline V gene lookup returns CDR1 LNHDA and CDR2 SQIVND (reference sequence). The ends lost 5 bases at V and 4 bases at J; junction bases unmatched: 16. This CDR3 is built from 19 residues. The CDR3 loop is CASSVTGQGAVWGGNTIYF. The CDR3 DNA follows: TGTGCCAGTAGTGTCACCGGACAGGGGGCTGTATGGGGAGGAAACACCATATATTTT. The complete variable domain, with remaining parts taken from reference TRBV19 and TRBJ1-3, reads DGGITQSPKYLFRKEGQNVTLSCEQNLNHDAMYWYRQDPGQGLRLIYYSQIVNDFQKGDIAEGYSVSREKKESFPLTVTSAQKNPTAFYLCASSVTGQGAVWGGNTIYFGEGSWLTVV.

As for this clonotype: A single base separates this from a much larger clone, so it may be a read error. The V call is TRBV5-1, the J call TRBJ2-5; D is undetermined. The DNA end lines up better with TRBJ2-7; the J call may be wrong. The CDR3 has 13 residues. Germline CDR1 and CDR2: SGHRS and YFSETQ. The CDR3 region has the DNA TGCGCCAGCAGCCCAAGGGCAGTTTTCGAGCAGTACTTC. Amino acid sequence: CASSPRAVFEQYF.